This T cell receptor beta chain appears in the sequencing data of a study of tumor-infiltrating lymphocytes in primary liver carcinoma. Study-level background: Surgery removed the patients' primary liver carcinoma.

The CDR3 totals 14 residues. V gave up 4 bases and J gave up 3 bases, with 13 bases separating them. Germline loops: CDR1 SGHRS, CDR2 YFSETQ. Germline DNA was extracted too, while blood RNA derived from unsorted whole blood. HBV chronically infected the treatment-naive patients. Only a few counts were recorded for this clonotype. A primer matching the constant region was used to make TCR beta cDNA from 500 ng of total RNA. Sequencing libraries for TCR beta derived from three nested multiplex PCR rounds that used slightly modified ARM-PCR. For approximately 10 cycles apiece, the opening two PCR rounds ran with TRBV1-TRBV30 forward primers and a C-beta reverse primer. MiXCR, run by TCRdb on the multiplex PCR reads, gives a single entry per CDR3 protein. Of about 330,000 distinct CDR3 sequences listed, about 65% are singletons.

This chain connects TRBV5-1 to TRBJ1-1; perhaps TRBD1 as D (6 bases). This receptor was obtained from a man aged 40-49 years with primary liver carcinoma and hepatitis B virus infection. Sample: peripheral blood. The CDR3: CASSLQGIHTEAFF. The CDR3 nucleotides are TGCGCCAGCAGCCTACAGGGAATTCACACTGAAGCTTTCTTT. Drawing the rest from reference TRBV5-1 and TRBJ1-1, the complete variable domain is KAGVTQTPRYLIKTRGQQVTLSCSPISGHRSVSWYQQTPGQGLQFLFEYFSETQRNKGNFPGRFSGRQFSNSRSEMNVSTLELGDSALYLCASSLQGIHTEAFFGQGTRLTVV.